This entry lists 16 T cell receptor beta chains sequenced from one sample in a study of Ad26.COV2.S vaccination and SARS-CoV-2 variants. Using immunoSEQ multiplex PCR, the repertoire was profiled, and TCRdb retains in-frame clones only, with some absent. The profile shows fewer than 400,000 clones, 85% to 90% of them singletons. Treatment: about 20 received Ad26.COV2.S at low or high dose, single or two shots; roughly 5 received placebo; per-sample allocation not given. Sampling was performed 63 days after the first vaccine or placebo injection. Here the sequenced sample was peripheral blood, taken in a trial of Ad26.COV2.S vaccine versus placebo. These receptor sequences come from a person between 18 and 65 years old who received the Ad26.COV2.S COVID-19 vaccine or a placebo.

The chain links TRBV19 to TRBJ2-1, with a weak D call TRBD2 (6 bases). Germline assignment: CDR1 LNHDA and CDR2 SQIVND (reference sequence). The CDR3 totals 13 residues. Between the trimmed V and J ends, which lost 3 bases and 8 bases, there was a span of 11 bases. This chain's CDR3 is CASSIGLYYEQFF. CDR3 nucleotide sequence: TGTGCCAGTAGTATCGGACTATATTATGAGCAGTTCTTC.

The DNA for the CDR3 is TGTGCCAGCAGCTTTAGCGGGAGTCAAACCGGGGAGCTGTTTTTT. Its translation is CASSFSGSQTGELFF. The V call is TRBV11-3, the J call TRBJ2-2; the match to TRBD2 covers 9 bases. The CDR3 is 15 residues long. The V and J ends lost 3 bases and 5 bases, in that order; junction bases with no gene match: 4. Germline V gene lookup returns CDR1 SGHNT and CDR2 YENEEA.

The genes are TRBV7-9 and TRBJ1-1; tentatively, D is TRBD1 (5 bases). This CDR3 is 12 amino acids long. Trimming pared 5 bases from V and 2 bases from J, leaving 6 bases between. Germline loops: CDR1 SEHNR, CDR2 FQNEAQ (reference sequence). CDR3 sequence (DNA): TGTGCCAGCAGCCAGGGCAACACTGAAGCTTTCTTT. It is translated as CASSQGNTEAFF.

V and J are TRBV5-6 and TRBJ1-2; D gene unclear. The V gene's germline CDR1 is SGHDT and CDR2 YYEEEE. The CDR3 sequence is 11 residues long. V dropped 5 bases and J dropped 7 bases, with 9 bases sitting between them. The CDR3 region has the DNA TGTGCCAGCAGTTTTGGCGGTGGCTACACCTTC. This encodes CASSFGGGYTF.

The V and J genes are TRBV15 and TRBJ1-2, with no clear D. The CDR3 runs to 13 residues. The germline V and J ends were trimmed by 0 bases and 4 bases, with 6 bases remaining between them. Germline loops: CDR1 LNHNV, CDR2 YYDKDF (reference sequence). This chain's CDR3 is CATSRDHSYGYTF. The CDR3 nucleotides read TGTGCCACCAGCAGAGATCACAGCTATGGCTACACCTTC.

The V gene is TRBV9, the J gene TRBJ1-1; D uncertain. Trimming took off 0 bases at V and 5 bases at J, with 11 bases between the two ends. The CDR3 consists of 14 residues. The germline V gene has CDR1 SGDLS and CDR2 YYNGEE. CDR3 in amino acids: CASSVAGGWTEAFF. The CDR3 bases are TGTGCCAGCAGCGTAGCTGGAGGGTGGACTGAAGCTTTCTTT.

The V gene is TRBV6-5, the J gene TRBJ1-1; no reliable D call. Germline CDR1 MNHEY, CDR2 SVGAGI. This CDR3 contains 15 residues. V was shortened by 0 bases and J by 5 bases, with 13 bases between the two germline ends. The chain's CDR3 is CASSYSTGVRTEAFF. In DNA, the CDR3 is TGTGCCAGCAGTTACTCGACCGGGGTGAGGACTGAAGCTTTCTTT.

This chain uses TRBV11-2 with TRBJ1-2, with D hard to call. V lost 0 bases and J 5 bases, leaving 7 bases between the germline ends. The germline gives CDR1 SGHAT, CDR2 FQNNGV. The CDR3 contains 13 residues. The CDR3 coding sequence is TGTGCCAGCAGCTTAGACATGGATTATGGCTACACCTTC. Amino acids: CASSLDMDYGYTF. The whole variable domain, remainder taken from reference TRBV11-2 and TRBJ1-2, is EAGVAQSPRYKIIEKRQSVAFWCNPISGHATLYWYQQILGQGPKLLIQFQNNGVVDDSQLPKDRFSAERLKGVDSTLKIQPAKLEDSAVYLCASSLDMDYGYTFGSGTRLTVV.

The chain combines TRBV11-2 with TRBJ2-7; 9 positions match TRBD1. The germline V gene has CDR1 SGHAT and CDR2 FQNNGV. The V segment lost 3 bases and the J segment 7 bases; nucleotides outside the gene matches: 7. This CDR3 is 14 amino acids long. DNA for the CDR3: TGTGCCAGCAGCTTCCTACAGGGGGCGAATGAGCAGTACTTC. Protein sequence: CASSFLQGANEQYF. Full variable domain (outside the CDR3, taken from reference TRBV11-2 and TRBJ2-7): EAGVAQSPRYKIIEKRQSVAFWCNPISGHATLYWYQQILGQGPKLLIQFQNNGVVDDSQLPKDRFSAERLKGVDSTLKIQPAKLEDSAVYLCASSFLQGANEQYFGPGTRLTVT.

As DNA, the CDR3 is TGCGCCAGCAGCTTCGGTACCGGGGTTACTAATTCACCCCTCCACTTT. This sequence encodes CASSFGTGVTNSPLHF. The chain recombines TRBV5-1 with TRBJ1-6, with no clear D. Per germline, CDR1 SGHRS and CDR2 YFSETQ. The CDR3 has 16 residues. The ends were cut back, 2 bases at V and 6 bases at J, with 15 bases in the middle.

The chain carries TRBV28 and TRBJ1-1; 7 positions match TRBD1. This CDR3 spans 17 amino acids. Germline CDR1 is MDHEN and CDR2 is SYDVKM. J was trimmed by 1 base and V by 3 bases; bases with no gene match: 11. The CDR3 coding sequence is TGTGCCAGCAGTTTCCTCGCTAAACAGGGGCCGAACACTGAAGCTTTCTTT. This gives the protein CASSFLAKQGPNTEAFF.

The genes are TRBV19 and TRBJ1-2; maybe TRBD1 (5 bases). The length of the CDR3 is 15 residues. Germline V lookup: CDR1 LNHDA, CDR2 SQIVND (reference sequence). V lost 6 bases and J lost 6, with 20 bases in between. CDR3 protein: CASRSGGVRVHGYTF. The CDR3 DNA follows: TGTGCCAGTAGGTCTGGAGGGGTGAGGGTCCATGGCTACACCTTC.

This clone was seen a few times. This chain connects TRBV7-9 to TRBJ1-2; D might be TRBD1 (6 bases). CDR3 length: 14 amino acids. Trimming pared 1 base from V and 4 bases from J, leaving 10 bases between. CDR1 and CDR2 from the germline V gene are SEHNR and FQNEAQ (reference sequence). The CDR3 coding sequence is TGTGCCAGCAGCTTAGGGACAGTCATCTATGGCTACACCTTC. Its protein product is CASSLGTVIYGYTF.

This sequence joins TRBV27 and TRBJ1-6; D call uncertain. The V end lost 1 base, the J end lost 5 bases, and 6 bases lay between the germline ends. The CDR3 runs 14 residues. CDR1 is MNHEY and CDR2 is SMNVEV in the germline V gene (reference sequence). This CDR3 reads CASSLYADNSPLHF. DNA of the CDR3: TGTGCCAGCAGTTTATACGCGGATAATTCACCCCTCCACTTT.

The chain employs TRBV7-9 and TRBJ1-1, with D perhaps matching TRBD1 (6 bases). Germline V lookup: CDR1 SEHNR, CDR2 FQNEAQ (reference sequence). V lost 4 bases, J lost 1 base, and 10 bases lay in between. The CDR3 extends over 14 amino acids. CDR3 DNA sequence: TGTGCCAGCAGCTCGGGGGGCACGAACACTGAAGCTTTCTTT. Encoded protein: CASSSGGTNTEAFF.

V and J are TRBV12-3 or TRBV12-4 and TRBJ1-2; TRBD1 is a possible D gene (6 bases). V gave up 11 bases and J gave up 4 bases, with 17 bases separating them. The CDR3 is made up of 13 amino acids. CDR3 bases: TGTGCCGTGGGAAACAGGGAGGGCTATGGCTACACCTTC. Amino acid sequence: CAVGNREGYGYTF.